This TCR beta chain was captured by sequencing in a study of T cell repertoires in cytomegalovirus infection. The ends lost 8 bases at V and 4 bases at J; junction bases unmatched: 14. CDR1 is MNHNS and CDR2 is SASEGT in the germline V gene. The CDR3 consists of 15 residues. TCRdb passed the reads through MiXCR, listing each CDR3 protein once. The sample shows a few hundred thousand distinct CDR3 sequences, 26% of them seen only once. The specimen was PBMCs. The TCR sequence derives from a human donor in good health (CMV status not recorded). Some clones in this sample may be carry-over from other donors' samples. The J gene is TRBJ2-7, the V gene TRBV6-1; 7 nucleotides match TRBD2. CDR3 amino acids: CASPNLGGRRYEQYV. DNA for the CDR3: TGTGCCAGCCCAAACCTAGGCGGGAGACGATACGAGCAGTACGTC.